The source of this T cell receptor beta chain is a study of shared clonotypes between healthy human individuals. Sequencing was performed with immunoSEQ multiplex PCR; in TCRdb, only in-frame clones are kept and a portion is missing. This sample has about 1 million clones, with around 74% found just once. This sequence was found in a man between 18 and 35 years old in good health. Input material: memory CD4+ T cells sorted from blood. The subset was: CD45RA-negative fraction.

The DNA of the CDR3 is TGCGCCAGCAGCCAAGAGGTTTTGGACTTGGGGGTAGATACGCAGTATTTT. Translated, it gives CASSQEVLDLGVDTQYF. V is TRBV4-3 and J is TRBJ2-3; D might be TRBD1 or TRBD2, each matching 5 bases. CDR3 length: 17 residues. Germline V gives CDR1 LGHNA, CDR2 YSLEER. The V end was cut by 0 bases, the J end by 5 bases, with 18 bases between.